This TCR beta chain comes out of a study of control samples from healthy donors and cancer patients. To note about this clone: The same CDR3 arises from other DNA sequences in this sample as well.

The V end lost 3 bases, the J end lost 2 bases, and 8 bases lay between the germline ends. In germline, CDR1 is KGHSH, CDR2 LQKENI. The CDR3 is 13 amino acids. Libraries were prepared by immunoSEQ multiplex PCR; TCRdb keeps only in-frame clonotypes and omits some of them. The sample lists around 68,000 clones, 83% occurring once. The sequence derives from a man in his sixties in good health. The specimen was blood. The J gene is TRBJ2-7, the V gene TRBV18; maybe TRBD2 (6 bases). CDR3 amino acids: CASSPSGTYEQYF. The CDR3 nucleotides are TGTGCCAGCTCACCTAGCGGAACCTACGAGCAGTACTTC. Filled out from reference TRBV18 and TRBJ2-7, the complete variable domain reads NAGVMQNPRHLVRRRGQEARLRCSPMKGHSHVYWYRQLPEEGLKFMVYLQKENIIDESGMPKERFSAEFPKEGPSILRIQQVVRGDSAAYFCASSPSGTYEQYFGPGTRLTVT.